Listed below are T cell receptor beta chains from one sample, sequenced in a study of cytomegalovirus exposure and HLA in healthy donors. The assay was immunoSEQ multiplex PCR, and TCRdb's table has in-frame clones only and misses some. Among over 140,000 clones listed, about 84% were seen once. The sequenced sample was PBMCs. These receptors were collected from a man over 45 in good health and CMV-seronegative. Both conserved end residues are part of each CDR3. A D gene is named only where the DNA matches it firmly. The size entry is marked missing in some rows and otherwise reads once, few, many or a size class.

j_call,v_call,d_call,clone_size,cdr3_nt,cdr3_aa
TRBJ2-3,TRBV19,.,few,TGTGCCAGTGGAAACGAGGGAGCGATCGGCACAGATACGCAGTATTTT,CASGNEGAIGTDTQYF
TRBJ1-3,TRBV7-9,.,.,TGTGCCAGCAGTCCTAACGGAAACACCATATATTTT,CASSPNGNTIYF
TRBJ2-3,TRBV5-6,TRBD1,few,TGTGCCAGCAGACTGGACAGGGGGTCGAGAGATACGCAGTATTTT,CASRLDRGSRDTQYF
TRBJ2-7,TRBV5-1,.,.,TGCGCCAGCAGCGTAGGACAGCAGCCCTACGAGCAGTACTTC,CASSVGQQPYEQYF
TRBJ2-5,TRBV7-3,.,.,TGTGCCAGCAGCTTAACCCCACAAGAGACCCAGTACTTC,CASSLTPQETQYF
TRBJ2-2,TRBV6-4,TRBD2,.,TGTGCCAGCACGACGGGAGGAGCGGATATGCATACCGGGGAGCTGTTTTTT,CASTTGGADMHTGELFF
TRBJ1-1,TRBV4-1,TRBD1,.,TGCGCCAGCACCACAGGGGGCGTCACTGAAGCTTTCTTT,CASTTGGVTEAFF
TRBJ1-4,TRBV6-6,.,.,TGTGCCAGCAGTTACTCCGGAGATTCCGAAAAACTGTTTTTT,CASSYSGDSEKLFF
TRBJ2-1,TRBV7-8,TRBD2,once,TGTGCCAGCAGCTCCGGACTAGCGGGGGGGCAAAATTCACGCAATGAGCAGTTCTTC,CASSSGLAGGQNSRNEQFF
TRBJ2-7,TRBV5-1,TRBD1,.,TGCGCCAGCTTCCGGGACAGGCTCGAGCAGTACTTC,CASFRDRLEQYF
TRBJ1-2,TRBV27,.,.,TGTGCCAGCAGCCTGGCGGGGGGTAACTATGGCTACACCTTC,CASSLAGGNYGYTF
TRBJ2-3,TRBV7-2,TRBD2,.,TGTGCCAGCAGCCAACTCGGCGGGGGGGGTAGCACAGATACGCAGTATTTT,CASSQLGGGGSTDTQYF
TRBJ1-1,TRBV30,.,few,TGTGCCTGGGCCTGGGGGGGTTTCAACACTGAAGCTTTCTTT,CAWAWGGFNTEAFF
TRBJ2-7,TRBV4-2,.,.,TGTGCCAGCAGCGGCGCGTCGGGACATTCCTACGAGCAGTACTTC,CASSGASGHSYEQYF
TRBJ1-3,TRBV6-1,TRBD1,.,TGTGCCAGCAGGACAGGGGGCAGTTTTGGAAACACCATATATTTT,CASRTGGSFGNTIYF
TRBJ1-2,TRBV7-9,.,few,TGTGCCAGCAGCTTAATCCCGGCAGGGCCATATGGCTACACCTTC,CASSLIPAGPYGYTF
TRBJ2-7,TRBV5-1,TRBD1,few,TGCGCCAGCAGATCGACAGGGGGGACCTACGAGCAGTACTTC,CASRSTGGTYEQYF
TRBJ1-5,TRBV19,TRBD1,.,TGTGCCAGTAGTATAGTGCCGGGACAGGCATCTTGGCCCCAGCATTTT,CASSIVPGQASWPQHF
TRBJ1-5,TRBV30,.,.,TGTGCCTGGAGTGTAGGGGCCGGTCAGCCCCAGCATTTT,CAWSVGAGQPQHF
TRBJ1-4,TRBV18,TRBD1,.,TGTGCCAGCTCACCGAGGGACCCGGGACAGGGCCCACGATTGAATGAAAAACTGTTTTTT,CASSPRDPGQGPRLNEKLFF
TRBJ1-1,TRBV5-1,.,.,TGCGCCAGCAGCCAGGGACTTCTGAACACTGAAGCTTTCTTT,CASSQGLLNTEAFF
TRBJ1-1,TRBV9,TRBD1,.,TGTGCCAGCAGCTCCCAGGGGACAGGGAACACTGAAGCTTTCTTT,CASSSQGTGNTEAFF
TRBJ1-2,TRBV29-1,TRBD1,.,TGCAGCGTTTCACCCGGGACAGGAGACTATGGCTACACCTTC,CSVSPGTGDYGYTF
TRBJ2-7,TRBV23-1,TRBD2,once,TGCGCCAGCAGTCATGGACTAGCGGGAGAGCAGTACTTC,CASSHGLAGEQYF
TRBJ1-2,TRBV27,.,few,TGTGCCAGCAGTCCTCACCCGACAGCAACTATGCGTGGCTACACCTTC,CASSPHPTATMRGYTF
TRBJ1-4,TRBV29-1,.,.,TGCAGCGTTGACCGGGATGAAAAACTGTTTTTT,CSVDRDEKLFF
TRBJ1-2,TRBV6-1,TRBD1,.,TGTGCCAGCAGTGCCCAGCCGGCGACGAAGACAGGGACGAACTATGGCTACACCTTC,CASSAQPATKTGTNYGYTF
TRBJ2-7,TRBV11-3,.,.,TGTGCCAGCAGCTTTAGAACCTACGAGCAGTACTTC,CASSFRTYEQYF
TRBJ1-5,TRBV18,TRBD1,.,TGTGCCAGCTCACTGGACAGGGTTGATCAGCCCCAGCATTTT,CASSLDRVDQPQHF
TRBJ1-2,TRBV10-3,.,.,TGTGCCATCAGTGAGCCGGACAGTAACTATGGCTACACCTTC,CAISEPDSNYGYTF
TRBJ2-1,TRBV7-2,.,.,TGTGCCAGCAGCTTAGAATCTAGCCAGCAGTTCTTC,CASSLESSQQFF
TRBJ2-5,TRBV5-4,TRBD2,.,TGTGCCAGCAGCTTTCAGGCGGGAGTTGGCGAGACCCAGTACTTC,CASSFQAGVGETQYF